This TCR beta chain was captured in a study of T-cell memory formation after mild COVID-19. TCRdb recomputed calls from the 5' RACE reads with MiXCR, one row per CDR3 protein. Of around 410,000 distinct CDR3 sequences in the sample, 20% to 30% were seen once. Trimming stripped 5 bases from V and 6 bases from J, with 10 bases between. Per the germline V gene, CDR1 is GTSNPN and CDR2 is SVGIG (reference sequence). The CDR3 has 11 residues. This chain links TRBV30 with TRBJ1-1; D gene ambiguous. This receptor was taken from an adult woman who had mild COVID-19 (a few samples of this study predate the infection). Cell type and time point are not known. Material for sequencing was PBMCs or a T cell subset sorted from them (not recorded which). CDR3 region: CAWGGRSEAFF. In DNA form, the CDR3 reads TGTGCCTGGGGAGGACGGTCTGAAGCTTTCTTT.